This TCR beta chain appears in the sequencing data of a study of shared clonotypes between healthy human individuals. Study conclusions and caveats: In this cohort, only blood was sampled, and tissue repertoires likely differ.

The repertoire was sequenced with immunoSEQ multiplex PCR; TCRdb's copy has only in-frame clones and lacks some. This table holds around 2.5 million clones, more than 85% found once. A single count supports this clone. The antigen remains undetermined. Different DNA sequences within this sample yield the same CDR3. The clonotype comes from a young man in good health. Some clones in this sample may be carry-over from other donors' samples. Specimen: naive CD4+ T cells from PBMCs. Noted subset: CD45RA+ positively selected.

The CDR3 reads CASSLGRFYGYTF. CDR3 DNA sequence: TGTGCCAGCAGCTTGGGTAGATTCTATGGCTACACCTTC. The V gene is TRBV5-6, the J gene TRBJ1-2; D is unclear. Germline loops: CDR1 SGHDT, CDR2 YYEEEE. This CDR3 comprises 13 residues. Trimming stripped 0 bases from V and 4 bases from J, with 7 bases between.